This entry concerns a single TCR beta chain. Reverse transcribed after extraction, RNA yielded cDNA as the sequencing template. The protocol was immunoSEQ multiplex PCR, while the TCRdb copy is restricted to in-frame clones and leaves out a portion. The sample shows some 170,000 clones, around 63% of them seen only once. The entry originates in a study of CD8+ T cells in alopecia areata. CDR1 SGHTA and CDR2 FQGNSA come from the germline V gene. CDR3 length: 14 amino acids. V lost 1 base, J lost 4 bases, and 10 bases lay in between. The sequences come from CD4+ T cells sorted from blood, collected at week 0. The chain is built from TRBV7-2 and TRBJ2-5; D remains ambiguous. The sequence came from a human donor with alopecia areata. CDR3 bases: TGTGCCAGCAGCTTAGGGCTAGTTGGAGAGACCCAGTACTTC. This sequence encodes CASSLGLVGETQYF.